This T cell receptor (beta chain) emerged from a study of cytomegalovirus exposure and HLA in healthy donors. General observations from the study: Earlier results showed most TCR beta V segments being productive about 87% or about 30% of the time.

Primers: 60 Vbeta forward and 13 Jbeta reverse. Under the authors' procedure: Later work found 80 million or so unique TCR beta chains, with 9.5 million to 12 million shared. Some clones are missing from TCRdb's copy, which holds only in-frame ones; the method was immunoSEQ multiplex PCR. V, J and clone size were drawn from that table, and D and trimming were deduced from the DNA. This sample has 150,000 to 200,000 clones, with around 80% found just once. The CDR3 consists of 13 residues. The V end lost 3 bases, the J end lost 4 bases, and 7 bases lay between the germline ends. Per germline, CDR1 SEHNR and CDR2 FQNEAQ (reference sequence). This clone was seen just once. Its antigen is not identified.

Sequencing input: PBMCs. The TCR originated in a woman in her thirties or forties in good health and CMV-seropositive. This chain joins TRBV7-9 and TRBJ2-1; D is ambiguous. CDR3 residues: CASSLGAYNEQFF. The CDR3 DNA follows: TGTGCCAGCAGCTTGGGCGCGTACAATGAGCAGTTCTTC. The whole variable domain, remainder taken from reference TRBV7-9 and TRBJ2-1, is DTGVSQNPRHKITKRGQNVTFRCDPISEHNRLYWYRQTLGQGPEFLTYFQNEAQLEKSRLLSDRFSAERPKGSFSTLEIQRTEQGDSAMYLCASSLGAYNEQFFGPGTRLTVL.